This passage covers 27 T cell receptor beta chains from one sample sequenced in a study of CD8 T cells in ankylosing spondylitis. Whole-study results and caveats: Blood from ankylosing spondylitis patients appeared to carry a characteristic roughly 8-variant TCR beta motif.

TCRdb re-derived calls from the 5' RACE reads in MiXCR, one entry per CDR3 protein. The table has over 200,000 distinct CDR3 sequences, around 19% seen once. These receptors' targets are unknown. The specimen was blood, either unsorted or a sorted T cell fraction (not recorded which). The receptors were gathered from a male donor with ankylosing spondylitis.

J is TRBJ1-1 and V is TRBV7-9; D is unclear. The germline V gene encodes CDR1 SEHNR and CDR2 FQNEAQ (reference sequence). Between the trimmed V and J ends, which lost 5 bases and 4 bases, there was a span of 14 bases. The CDR3 is made up of 14 amino acids. The chain's CDR3 is CASSPNLYGTEAFF. The CDR3 DNA reads as TGTGCCAGCAGCCCGAACCTGTACGGCACTGAAGCTTTCTTT.

The chain joins TRBV18 to TRBJ2-5; either TRBD1 or TRBD2 may fit D (5 bases each). V was trimmed by 3 bases and J by 5 bases, leaving 13 bases between them. The CDR3 loop spans 14 amino acids. CDR1 is KGHSH, CDR2 LQKENI, per germline. CDR3 amino acids: CASSPTPGRETQYF. The DNA of the CDR3 is TGTGCCAGCTCACCTACGCCGGGACGGGAGACCCAGTACTTC.

The chain joins TRBV7-9 to TRBJ2-1; the D gene could be TRBD1 or TRBD2 (5 bases each). Germline CDR1 reads SEHNR; CDR2 reads FQNEAQ (reference sequence). This CDR3 is built from 16 residues. V was clipped by 4 bases and J by 0 bases, with 13 bases between them. CDR3 bases: TGTGCCAGCAGCTGGGCCGGGGCTAGCTCCTACAATGAGCAGTTCTTC. Translated: CASSWAGASSYNEQFF.

This clonotype was recorded a few times. The chain links TRBV15 to TRBJ2-2; D possibly corresponds to TRBD2 (5 bases). Trimming took 6 bases from V and 5 from J, leaving 16 bases between them. There are 15 residues in the CDR3. The germline CDR1 and CDR2 sequences are LNHNV and YYDKDF (reference sequence). The CDR3 DNA sequence: TGTGCCACCAGGGCGAGTGGGAGTCCAACCGGGGAGCTGTTTTTT. Protein sequence: CATRASGSPTGELFF.

CDR3 in DNA: TGTGCCAGCAGTTGGACAGGCTTTTCCTACGAGCAGTACTTC. It codes for CASSWTGFSYEQYF. The chain is built from TRBV28 and TRBJ2-7; 7 nucleotides align to TRBD1. Per the germline V gene, CDR1 is MDHEN and CDR2 is SYDVKM. The CDR3 covers 14 residues. With 4 bases clipped from V and 1 base from J, the junction kept 4 bases outside the gene matches.

In this sample, this clonotype turned up many times. V is TRBV3-1 and J is TRBJ2-1; D gene unclear. The CDR3 totals 12 residues. Trimming left V 4 bases short and J 8 bases short, with 9 bases between. Germline V lookup: CDR1 LGHDT, CDR2 YNNKEL (reference sequence). DNA for the CDR3: TGTGCCAGCAGCCCAGATACCGATGAGCAGTTCTTC. Protein product: CASSPDTDEQFF.

This clonotype was counted only a few times. The chain links TRBV2 to TRBJ1-1, with 11 bases identical to TRBD1. Germline CDR1 reads SNHLY; CDR2 reads FYNNEI. The V gene end was trimmed by 3 bases and the J gene end by 6 bases; junction bases not matched to a gene: 6. This CDR3 is 15 amino acids long. CDR3 sequence (DNA): TGTGCCAGCAGTGACGGGACAGGGGGGAATCCTGAAGCTTTCTTT. This sequence encodes CASSDGTGGNPEAFF. Based on the CDR3 plus reference TRBV2 and TRBJ1-1, the full variable domain is EPEVTQTPSHQVTQMGQEVILRCVPISNHLYFYWYRQILGQKVEFLVSFYNNEISEKSEIFDDQFSVERPDGSNFTLKIRSTKLEDSAMYFCASSDGTGGNPEAFFGQGTRLTVV.

V usage is TRBV7-2 and J usage is TRBJ2-7, with a weak D call TRBD2 (5 bases). Trimming removed 4 bases from V and 7 bases from J, with 14 bases in between. The CDR3 sequence is 13 residues long. Germline values: CDR1 SGHTA, CDR2 FQGNSA. CDR3 residues: CASSWTSLGEQYF. The CDR3 nucleotides read TGTGCCAGCAGCTGGACTTCTCTAGGGGAGCAGTACTTC.

This clonotype was seen a few times. The chain has TRBV11-2 and TRBJ2-2; maybe TRBD1 (6 bases). Germline CDR1 is SGHAT and CDR2 is FQNNGV. This CDR3 has 15 residues. Deletions cut 4 bases from V and 5 bases from J, with 14 bases between. The CDR3 region has the DNA TGTGCCAGCAGCTCGGCCGGGACACCTACCGGGGAGCTGTTTTTT. Encoded protein: CASSSAGTPTGELFF.

This chain uses TRBV27 with TRBJ1-6, with no clear D. The V end was cut by 4 bases, the J end by 0 bases, with 4 bases between. Per the germline V gene, CDR1 is MNHEY and CDR2 is SMNVEV (reference sequence). The CDR3 totals 14 residues. CDR3 sequence reads: CASSSFSYNSPLHF. Written as DNA, the CDR3 is TGTGCCAGCAGTTCCTTCTCCTATAATTCACCCCTCCACTTT.

The V and J genes are TRBV3-1 and TRBJ1-2; D remains unclear. V was pared by 0 bases and J by 8 bases, with 25 bases between. Germline V gene lookup returns CDR1 LGHDT and CDR2 YNNKEL (reference sequence). The CDR3 is 18 amino acids. CDR3 nucleotides: TGTGCCAGCAGCCAAGAATCAGTTTTCCTATTACGGTCGGAAGGCTACACCTTC. It translates to CASSQESVFLLRSEGYTF. Full variable domain (missing parts from reference TRBV3-1 and TRBJ1-2): DTAVSQTPKYLVTQMGNDKSIKCEQNLGHDTMYWYKQDSKKFLKIMFSYNNKELIINETVPNRFSPKSPDKAHLNLHINSLELGDSAVYFCASSQESVFLLRSEGYTFGSGTRLTVV.

This rearrangement joins TRBV19 to TRBJ1-2, with 7 bases aligning to TRBD1. After removal of 3 bases from V and 4 bases from J, the junction contained 5 bases not matched to a gene. Germline assignment: CDR1 LNHDA and CDR2 SQIVND (reference sequence). The CDR3 loop spans 14 amino acids. The DNA of the CDR3 is TGTGCCAGTAGTATTCGGGACAGTCTCTATGGCTACACCTTC. Translated, it gives CASSIRDSLYGYTF. The full variable domain, with the rest looked up from reference TRBV19 and TRBJ1-2, is DGGITQSPKYLFRKEGQNVTLSCEQNLNHDAMYWYRQDPGQGLRLIYYSQIVNDFQKGDIAEGYSVSREKKESFPLTVTSAQKNPTAFYLCASSIRDSLYGYTFGSGTRLTVV.

In this sample, this clonotype turned up a few times. The rearrangement uses TRBV5-1 and TRBJ2-7; the D gene could be TRBD1 or TRBD2 (5 bases each). CDR3 length: 17 residues. V was pared by 5 bases and J by 7 bases, with 28 bases between. Germline V gives CDR1 SGHRS, CDR2 YFSETQ. The CDR3 reads CASSSYPRDEYAEEQYF. The CDR3 nucleotides are TGCGCCAGCAGTTCCTACCCACGGGACGAATATGCAGAAGAGCAGTACTTC.

In this sample, this clonotype turned up a few times. The J gene is TRBJ2-1, the V gene TRBV7-2; the match to TRBD2 covers 7 bases. Looked up from germline, CDR1 is SGHTA and CDR2 is FQGNSA. The CDR3 covers 15 residues. V lost 6 bases, J lost 7 bases, and 12 bases stayed unmatched. The CDR3 DNA reads TGTGCCAGCAGACCGACTAGCAGATCGACAAATGAGCAGTTCTTC. Its protein product is CASRPTSRSTNEQFF.

This chain uses TRBV15 with TRBJ1-5, with 7 bases matching TRBD1. CDR1 and CDR2 from the germline V gene are LNHNV and YYDKDF (reference sequence). CDR3 size: 19 residues. V dropped 0 bases and J dropped 1; count of bases not matched to a gene: 12. The CDR3 protein is CATSRDPLWGRGSNQPQHF. The CDR3 nucleotides are TGTGCCACCAGCAGAGACCCTTTGTGGGGCAGGGGGAGCAATCAGCCCCAGCATTTT.

This clonotype was counted only a few times. V gene TRBV29-1 combines with J gene TRBJ2-2; D is unresolved. This CDR3 spans 14 amino acids. The ends were cut back, 5 bases at V and 2 bases at J, with 12 bases in the middle. Per the germline V gene, CDR1 is SQVTM and CDR2 is ANQGSEA. CDR3 protein: CSVKGHQNTGELFF. Written as DNA, the CDR3 is TGCAGCGTTAAGGGCCACCAAAACACCGGGGAGCTGTTTTTT.

This chain links TRBV27 with TRBJ2-7, with 9 bases identical to TRBD2. Unmatched junction bases numbered 4, after V lost 3 bases and J lost 4 bases. Germline V CDR1 and CDR2: MNHEY, SMNVEV (reference sequence). CDR3 length: 14 residues. CDR3 bases: TGTGCCAGCAGTTTCGGGCGGGAGGGATACGAGCAGTACTTC. Its translation: CASSFGREGYEQYF.

This clonotype was detected only a few times. The rearrangement uses TRBV4-3 and TRBJ1-2, with a tentative D call TRBD1 (6 bases). The V end lost 0 bases, the J end lost 8 bases, and 13 bases lay between the germline ends. CDR3 size: 14 residues. Germline loops: CDR1 LGHNA, CDR2 YSLEER. This CDR3 is CASSQDVGAEGYTF. The CDR3 DNA sequence: TGCGCCAGCAGCCAAGATGTGGGGGCGGAGGGCTACACCTTC.

This clonotype was seen only a few times. This chain links TRBV9 with TRBJ2-7; the D call may be TRBD1 or TRBD2 (5 bases each). V was clipped by 0 bases and J by 7 bases, with 11 bases between them. CDR3 length: 13 amino acids. The V gene's germline CDR1 is SGDLS and CDR2 YYNGEE. The DNA of the CDR3 is TGTGCCAGCAGCGTAGGAGGGGCCGGGGAGCAGTACTTC. This sequence encodes CASSVGGAGEQYF.

The genes are TRBV6-5 and TRBJ2-7; TRBD1 is a possible D gene (5 bases). Trimming took 0 bases from V and 2 from J, leaving 11 bases between them. CDR1 and CDR2 from the germline V gene are MNHEY and SVGAGI. The CDR3 extends over 15 amino acids. The CDR3 reads CASSYSGESTYEQYF. The CDR3 nucleotides read TGTGCCAGCAGTTACTCAGGGGAATCAACCTACGAGCAGTACTTC.

The table lists this clonotype with a few counts. V usage is TRBV6-5 and J usage is TRBJ2-5, with D possibly being TRBD1 or TRBD2 (6 bases each). The CDR3 loop spans 16 amino acids. Trimming removed 2 bases from V and 2 bases from J, with 15 bases in between. CDR1 and CDR2 (germline): MNHEY, SVGAGI. CDR3 DNA: TGTGCCAGCAGTTACCGAGGGGTAGGGGGGCAAGAGACCCAGTACTTC. Translation: CASSYRGVGGQETQYF.

The chain has TRBV4-1 and TRBJ1-2; D unclear. The CDR3 sequence is 15 residues long. Trimming shortened V by 0 bases and J by 1 base, and 9 bases separated the two germline ends. CDR1 is MGHRA, CDR2 YSYEKL, per germline. The CDR3: CASSQDWTSNYGYTF. The CDR3 coding sequence is TGCGCCAGCAGCCAAGATTGGACGAGTAACTATGGCTACACCTTC.

This clonotype was detected only a few times. The genes are TRBV11-2 and TRBJ2-1, with D uncertain. The CDR3 length is 11 residues. CDR1 SGHAT and CDR2 FQNNGV come from the germline V gene. V gave up 7 bases and J gave up 5 bases, with 6 bases separating them. The CDR3 DNA reads TGTGCCAGCACCCCTCACAATGAGCAGTTCTTC. Encoded protein: CASTPHNEQFF.

There are a few counts of this clonotype. The chain employs TRBV4-3 and TRBJ2-1; unclear D gene. The CDR3 contains 13 residues. Germline CDR1 reads LGHNA; CDR2 reads YSLEER. With 0 bases removed from V and 4 bases from J, the gap between germline ends came to 4 bases. CDR3 sequence reads: CASSQEGYNEQFF. For the CDR3, the DNA is TGCGCCAGCAGCCAAGAGGGGTACAATGAGCAGTTCTTC.

This CDR3 is CASSLSVGDTHYNEQFF. The CDR3 DNA sequence: TGTGCCAGCAGCTTAAGTGTCGGGGACACGCACTACAATGAGCAGTTCTTC. The chain employs TRBV11-3 and TRBJ2-1; possible D gene TRBD1, 6 bases. The CDR3 contains 17 residues. Trimming took off 2 bases at V and 3 bases at J, with 17 bases between the two ends. Germline V lookup: CDR1 SGHNT, CDR2 YENEEA.

This clonotype was observed a few times. This rearrangement joins TRBV11-3 to TRBJ2-5; a weak D match, TRBD2 (6 bases). The CDR3 is 15 amino acids. From germline, CDR1 is SGHNT and CDR2 YENEEA. The ends were cut back, 4 bases at V and 2 bases at J, with 14 bases in the middle. CDR3 loop: CASSSPLAHQETQYF. CDR3 nucleotides: TGTGCCAGCAGCTCTCCTCTAGCGCATCAAGAGACCCAGTACTTC.

In this sample, this clonotype turned up a few times. This chain joins TRBV12-3 or TRBV12-4 and TRBJ2-3, with 8 bases identical to TRBD2. This CDR3 contains 15 residues. Trimming cost V 5 bases and J 2 bases; bases outside gene matches: 6. CDR3 region: CASSIIAGTTDTQYF. The CDR3 coding sequence is TGTGCCAGCAGTATCATAGCGGGGACCACAGATACGCAGTATTTT.